This T cell receptor (beta chain) was captured by sequencing in a study of blood T cell repertoires in COVID-19 (dated by TCRdb to about 2020). About the study as a whole: Samples covering the acute and convalescent phases of COVID-19 were provided by collaborators in the United States, Italy and Spain. The material from the prospective study consisted of cDNA or gDNA derived from T cells, B-cell-depleted T cells, or PBMCs. The dataset comprised deeply sampled blood TCRbeta repertoires from subjects exposed to, actively infected with, or recovered from COVID-19. The repertoires were released in a freely available public database intended as a resource for research on the immune response to SARS-CoV-2. The samples were drawn from two sources: the first 160 participants of the ongoing ImmuneRACE study, and 1,000 to 1,500 subjects contributed by 6 global collaborators. The sample metadata nearly always contained a de-identified subject ID, COVID-19 status, age in years and sex. Where available, HLA class I and class II types were taken from metadata supplied by the sample provider and were not determined by assay-based typing. On the study overall, not on this receptor specifically: Clinical and demographic metadata were provided uncurated, with the amount varying by source and participant.

Notes on this clone: The clone's antigen remains unknown. The record has no base qualities; no much larger clone is one base away.

The CDR3 has 14 amino acids, counting the end cysteine and phenylalanine. Only the CDR3 portion is preserved as DNA: 42 bases, with reading frame beginning at the first base. Based on the germline V gene (reference sequence), the CDR1 and CDR2 sequences are SGHNT and YYREEE. From V the trimming removes 3 bases and from J it removes 1 base, while the gene matches leave 1 base of the junction unaccounted for. TCRbeta CDR3 regions were amplified from genomic DNA by means of the immunoSEQ Assay, a bias-controlled multiplex PCR. Turning to the authors' computational methods: The number of nucleated cells in each sample was estimated by amplification of reference gene primers within the assay. To quantify the absolute abundance of each unique TCRbeta CDR3 rearrangement, sequence reads were collapsed and filtered. Productive Simpson clonality was computed per sample as the square root of Simpson's diversity index over productive rearrangements. Not all clones reach the TCRdb copy of this immuneACCESS table, which keeps in-frame sequences only. Checked studies attribute under half of the gap to unresolved V genes and leave the rest unexplained. From that table come the V and J calls and clone size; the DNA was used to work out D and trimming. The sample profile shows 200,000 to 250,000 clones; 85% of them were found once. Approximately 2.3% of the sample is taken by the ten largest.

One collaborating source in Seattle enrolled patients while the patients were actively infected and followed the patients over time throughout the course of disease. The collaborating institutions used their own protocols to collect whole blood in K2EDTA tubes. For TCRbeta analysis, collaborators shipped samples as frozen whole blood, isolated PBMCs, or DNA extracted from either of those sample types. The TCR sequence derives from a woman aged 70-85 years with COVID-19, enrolled during active disease. The sequencing sample was made of peripheral blood. The chain was built from TRBV5-4 and TRBJ1-1, with 9 junctional bases fitting TRBD1. CDR3 loop: CASSSDRGNTEAFF. The DNA reads TGTGCCAGCAGCTCGGACAGGGGGAACACTGAAGCTTTCTTT.